The clone carrying this T cell receptor (beta chain) has just one count. Its antigen is as yet unknown. This record comes from a study of vaccination and CD4 T cells after COVID-19. Study summary: Post-COVID draws came a median approximately 93 days after diagnosis (range 35 to 161).

Sequenced with the Oncomine TCR Beta short-read assay was DNA taken from cultured CD4+ T cells. TCRdb analysed the PCR reads with MiXCR anew, one entry per CDR3 protein. The sample has over 15,000 distinct CDR3 sequences; roughly 31% are singletons. This sample's treatment: roughly ten-day PBMC culture with coronavirus spike peptide pools or control peptides (ViraFEST assay). V shed 4 bases, J shed 1 base, and the junction held 7 bases outside the gene matches. The CDR3 totals 16 residues. From germline, CDR1 is SGHVS and CDR2 FQNEAQ. Sequencing input: cultured CD4+ T cells from blood. The J gene is TRBJ1-3, the V gene TRBV7-8; TRBD1 matches 7 bases. This clonotype was obtained from a human donor with COVID-19. As DNA, the CDR3 is TGTGCCAGCAGCTCGGGACAGATGATATCTGGAAACACCATATATTTT. As protein: CASSSGQMISGNTIYF.